This passage covers 13 T cell receptor beta chains from one sample sequenced in a study of T cell responses to AZD1222 COVID-19 vaccine. The repertoire was sequenced with immunoSEQ multiplex PCR; TCRdb's copy has only in-frame clones and lacks some. The sample includes around 78,000 clones, approximately 86% of them seen just once. The specimen comprised peripheral blood, sampled on day 0 of MenACWY control vaccination. These receptors were obtained from an adult in good health.

The chain combines TRBV11-1 with TRBJ1-2, with TRBD1 identical over 8 bases. V lost 5 bases and J lost 13; bases outside the gene matches: 9. Germline CDR1 SGHAT, CDR2 FQDESV (reference sequence). The CDR3 runs 12 residues. The CDR3 coding sequence is TGTGCCAGCAGCGGAAGACAGGGGAGCGGCACCTTC. Translated: CASSGRQGSGTF.

The chain couples TRBV7-2 to TRBJ2-5; 9 bases match TRBD2. Germline V CDR1 and CDR2: SGHTA, FQGNSA. The junction had 5 bases not matched to a gene; V was cut back by 2 bases and J by 1 base. This CDR3 region has 16 residues. The CDR3: CASSLSSGGPQETQYF. CDR3 DNA: TGTGCCAGCAGCTTAAGTAGCGGGGGACCCCAAGAGACCCAGTACTTC.

The chain couples TRBV3-1 (or the pseudogene TRBV3-2) to TRBJ1-2; D ambiguous. Looked up from germline, CDR1 is LGHDT and CDR2 is YNNKEL (reference sequence). CDR3 length equals 11 residues. Trimming shortened V by 3 bases and J by 8 bases, and 7 bases separated the two germline ends. The DNA for the CDR3 is TGTGCCAGCAGCCAGTCACTGGGCTACACCTTC. It translates to CASSQSLGYTF.

The chain couples TRBV3-1 (or the pseudogene TRBV3-2) to TRBJ1-4, with D hard to call. The V end was cut by 1 base, the J end by 8 bases, with 11 bases between. This CDR3 has 14 residues. Germline loops: CDR1 LGHDT, CDR2 YNNKEL (reference sequence). CDR3 coding DNA: TGTGCCAGCAGCCAAGGACGGGGAGACGAAAAACTGTTTTTT. It codes for CASSQGRGDEKLFF.

This clone turned up a few times. This chain uses TRBV7-8 with TRBJ2-1, with 12 bases that match TRBD2. The J segment lost 0 bases and the V segment lost 4 bases, leaving 7 bases of the junction unmatched. The CDR3 extends over 18 amino acids. The V gene's germline CDR1 is SGHVS and CDR2 FQNEAQ. CDR3 region: CASSSPTSGGHSYNEQFF. In DNA, the CDR3 is TGTGCCAGCAGCTCCCCCACTAGCGGGGGGCACTCCTACAATGAGCAGTTCTTC.

The J gene is TRBJ2-3, the V gene TRBV10-1; 10 bases agree with TRBD2. CDR1 is WNHNN, CDR2 SYGVQD, per germline (reference sequence). This CDR3 comprises 14 residues. The V gene end was trimmed by 9 bases and the J gene end by 2 bases; junction bases not matched to a gene: 5. CDR3 in DNA: TGCGCCAGAGGGGGACTAGCGCTCACAGATACGCAGTATTTT. The encoded protein is CARGGLALTDTQYF.

This rearrangement joins TRBV7-2 to TRBJ1-5; 8 bases fit TRBD1. Germline-derived CDR1 and CDR2 are SGHTA and FQGNSA. With V trimmed by 5 bases and J by 0 bases, 3 bases remained unmatched. This CDR3 region has 15 residues. CDR3 amino acids: CASSPQGDSNQPQHF. CDR3 nucleotide sequence: TGTGCCAGCAGCCCACAGGGGGATAGCAATCAGCCCCAGCATTTT.

The CDR3 sequence is CASSFSGGASYNEQFF. CDR3 in DNA: TGTGCCAGCAGCTTTAGCGGGGGGGCGTCCTACAATGAGCAGTTCTTC. V gene TRBV7-2 combines with J gene TRBJ2-1; 11 bases agree with TRBD2. The V gene's germline CDR1 is SGHTA and CDR2 FQGNSA. This CDR3 is 16 amino acids long. The V segment lost 3 bases and the J segment 1 base; nucleotides outside the gene matches: 2.

V is TRBV5-4 and J is TRBJ2-7, with 8 positions matching TRBD1. The junction had 10 bases not matched to a gene; V was cut back by 0 bases and J by 5 bases. Germline V gene lookup returns CDR1 SGHNT and CDR2 YYREEE (reference sequence). The length of the CDR3 is 16 residues. The CDR3 region is CASSLGIGTGNNEQYF. In DNA, the CDR3 is TGTGCCAGCAGCTTGGGAATTGGGACAGGTAACAACGAGCAGTACTTC.

This chain uses TRBV18 with TRBJ1-1, with D tentatively TRBD1 (5 bases). V lost 1 base and J 4 bases, leaving 10 bases between the germline ends. The CDR3 extends over 14 amino acids. CDR1 is KGHSH, CDR2 LQKENI, per germline. CDR3 DNA: TGTGCCAGCTCACCACGGGGGGGAGGCACTGAAGCTTTCTTT. Translating gives CASSPRGGGTEAFF.

The rearrangement uses TRBV2 and TRBJ1-6; the match to TRBD1 covers 10 bases. From germline, CDR1 is SNHLY and CDR2 FYNNEI. V shed 7 bases and J 8 bases; nucleotides not matched to a gene: 5. The CDR3 loop spans 14 amino acids. CDR3 DNA: TGTGCCAGCAACCGACAGGGGGCTGATTCACCCCTCCACTTT. Protein product: CASNRQGADSPLHF.

The V and J genes are TRBV12-5 and TRBJ1-5, with D hard to call. The germline V and J ends were trimmed by 3 bases and 0 bases, with 6 bases remaining between them. Per germline, CDR1 LGHNT and CDR2 FRNRAP. There are 14 residues in the CDR3. The CDR3 sequence: CASGFIGSNQPQHF. CDR3 DNA sequence: TGTGCTAGTGGTTTCATCGGTAGCAATCAGCCCCAGCATTTT.

The chain joins TRBV30 to TRBJ1-6; D may be TRBD1 (5 bases). The germline V gene encodes CDR1 GTSNPN and CDR2 SVGIG (reference sequence). V lost 5 bases, J lost 13 bases, and 27 bases lay in between. This CDR3 region has 16 residues. CDR3 amino acids: CAWSFRGRNPTLPLHF. The DNA of the CDR3 is TGTGCCTGGTCCTTCCGGGGACGAAATCCTACACTGCCCCTCCACTTT.